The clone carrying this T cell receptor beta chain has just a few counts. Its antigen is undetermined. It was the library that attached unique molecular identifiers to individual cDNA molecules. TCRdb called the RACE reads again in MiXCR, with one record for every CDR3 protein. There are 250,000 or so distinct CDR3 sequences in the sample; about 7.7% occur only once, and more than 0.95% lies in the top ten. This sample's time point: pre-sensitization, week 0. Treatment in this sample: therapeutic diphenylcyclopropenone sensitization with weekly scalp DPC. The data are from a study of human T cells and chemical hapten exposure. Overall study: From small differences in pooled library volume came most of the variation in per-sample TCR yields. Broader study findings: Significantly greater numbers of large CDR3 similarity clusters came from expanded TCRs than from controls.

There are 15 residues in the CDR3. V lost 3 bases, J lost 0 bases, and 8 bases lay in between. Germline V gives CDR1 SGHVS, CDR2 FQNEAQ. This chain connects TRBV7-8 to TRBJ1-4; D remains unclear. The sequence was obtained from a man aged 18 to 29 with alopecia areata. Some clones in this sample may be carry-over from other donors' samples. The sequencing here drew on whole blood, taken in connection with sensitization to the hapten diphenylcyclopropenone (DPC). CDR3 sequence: CASSLMDATNEKLFF. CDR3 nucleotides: TGTGCCAGCAGCTTGATGGATGCAACTAATGAAAAACTGTTTTTT.